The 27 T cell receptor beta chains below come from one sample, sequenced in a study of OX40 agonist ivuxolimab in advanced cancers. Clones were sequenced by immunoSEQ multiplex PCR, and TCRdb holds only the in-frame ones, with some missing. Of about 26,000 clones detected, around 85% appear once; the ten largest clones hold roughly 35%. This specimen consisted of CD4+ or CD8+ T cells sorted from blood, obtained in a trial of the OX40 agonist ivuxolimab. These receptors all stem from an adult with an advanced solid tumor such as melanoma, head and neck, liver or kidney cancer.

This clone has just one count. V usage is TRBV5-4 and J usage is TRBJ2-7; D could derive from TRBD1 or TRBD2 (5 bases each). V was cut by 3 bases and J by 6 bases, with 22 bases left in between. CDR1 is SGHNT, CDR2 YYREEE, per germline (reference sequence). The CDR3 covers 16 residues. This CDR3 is CASSSANRDPSREQYF. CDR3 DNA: TGTGCCAGCAGCTCCGCGAACCGGGACCCCAGCCGCGAGCAGTACTTC.

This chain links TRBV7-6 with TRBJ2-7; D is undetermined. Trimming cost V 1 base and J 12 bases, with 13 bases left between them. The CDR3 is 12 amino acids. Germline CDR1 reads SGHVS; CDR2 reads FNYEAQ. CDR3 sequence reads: CASSLGTGGLYF. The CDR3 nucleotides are TGTGCCAGCAGCTTAGGGACGGGTGGGCTGTACTTC.

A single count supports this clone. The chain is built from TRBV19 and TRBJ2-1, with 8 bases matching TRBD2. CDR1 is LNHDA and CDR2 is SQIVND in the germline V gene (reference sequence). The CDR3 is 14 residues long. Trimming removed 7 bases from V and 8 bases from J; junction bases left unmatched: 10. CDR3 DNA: TGTGCCAGTACCTTATTCATCGGGGGGGATGAGCAGTTCTTC. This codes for CASTLFIGGDEQFF.

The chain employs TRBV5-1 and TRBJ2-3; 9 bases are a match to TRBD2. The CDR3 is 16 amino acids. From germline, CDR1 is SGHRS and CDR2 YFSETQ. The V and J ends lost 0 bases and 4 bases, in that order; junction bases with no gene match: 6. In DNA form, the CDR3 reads TGCGCCAGCAGCTTGGATTTAGCGGGAGAGTCAGATACGCAGTATTTT. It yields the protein CASSLDLAGESDTQYF.

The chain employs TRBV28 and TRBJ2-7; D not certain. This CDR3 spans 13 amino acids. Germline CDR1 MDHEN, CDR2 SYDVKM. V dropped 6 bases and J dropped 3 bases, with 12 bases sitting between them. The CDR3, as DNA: TGTGCCAGCAGCATTTCCCCGGACTACGAGCAGTACTTC. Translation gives CASSISPDYEQYF.

As DNA, the CDR3 is TGTGCCAGCAGCTTAGTTCCGTGGGGGGCCGAAGAGACCCAGTACTTC. Residues: CASSLVPWGAEETQYF. V and J are TRBV7-8 and TRBJ2-5; D possibly uses TRBD1 or TRBD2 (6 bases each). CDR1 and CDR2 from the germline V gene are SGHVS and FQNEAQ. Trimming took off 1 base at V and 3 bases at J, with 15 bases between the two ends. There are 16 residues in the CDR3.

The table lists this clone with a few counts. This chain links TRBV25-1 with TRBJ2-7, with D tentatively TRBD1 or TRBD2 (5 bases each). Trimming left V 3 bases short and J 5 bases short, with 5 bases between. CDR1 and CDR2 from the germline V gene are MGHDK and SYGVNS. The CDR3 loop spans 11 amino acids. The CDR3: CASSEGHEQYF. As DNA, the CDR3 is TGTGCCAGCAGTGAGGGACACGAGCAGTACTTC.

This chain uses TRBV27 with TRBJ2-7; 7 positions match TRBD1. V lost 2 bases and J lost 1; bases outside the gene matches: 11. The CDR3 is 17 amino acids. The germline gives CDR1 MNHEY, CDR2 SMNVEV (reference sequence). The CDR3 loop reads CASSLTRQGSVSYEQYF. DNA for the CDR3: TGTGCCAGCAGTTTAACCCGACAGGGTAGCGTGTCCTACGAGCAGTACTTC.

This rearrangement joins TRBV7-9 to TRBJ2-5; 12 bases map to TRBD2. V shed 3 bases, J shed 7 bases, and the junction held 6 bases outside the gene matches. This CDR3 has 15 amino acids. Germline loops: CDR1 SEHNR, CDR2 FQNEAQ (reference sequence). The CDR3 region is CASSFSGLAGLTQYF. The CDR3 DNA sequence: TGTGCCAGCAGCTTTAGTGGACTAGCGGGACTGACCCAGTACTTC.

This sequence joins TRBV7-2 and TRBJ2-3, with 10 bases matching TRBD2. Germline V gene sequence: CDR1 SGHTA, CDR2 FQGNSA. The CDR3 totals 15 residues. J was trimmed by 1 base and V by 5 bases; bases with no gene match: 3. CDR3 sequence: CASSRGTSGTDTQYF. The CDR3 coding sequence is TGTGCCAGCAGCCGAGGGACTAGCGGCACAGATACGCAGTATTTT.

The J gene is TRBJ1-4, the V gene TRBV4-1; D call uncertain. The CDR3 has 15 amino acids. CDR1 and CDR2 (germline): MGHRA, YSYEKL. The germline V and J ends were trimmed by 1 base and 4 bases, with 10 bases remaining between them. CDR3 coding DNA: TGCGCCAGCAGCCAAGGGGGAAGATTTAATGAAAAACTGTTTTTT. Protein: CASSQGGRFNEKLFF.

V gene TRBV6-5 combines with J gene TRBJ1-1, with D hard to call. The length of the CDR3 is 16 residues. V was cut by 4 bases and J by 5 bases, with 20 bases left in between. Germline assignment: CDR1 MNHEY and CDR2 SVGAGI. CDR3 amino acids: CASSSQHDGPRTEAFF. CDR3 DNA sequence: TGTGCCAGCAGTTCCCAACACGACGGACCCCGAACTGAAGCTTTCTTT.

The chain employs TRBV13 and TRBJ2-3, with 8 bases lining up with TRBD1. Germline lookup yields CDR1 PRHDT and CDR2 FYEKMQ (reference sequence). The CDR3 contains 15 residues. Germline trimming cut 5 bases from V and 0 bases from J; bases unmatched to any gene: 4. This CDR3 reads CASSRGQESTDTQYF. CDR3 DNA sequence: TGTGCCAGCAGCCGGGGACAGGAAAGCACAGATACGCAGTATTTT.

CDR3 DNA: TGCGCCAGCAGCTTGGGGGACAGGGAATTTGAAAAACTGTTTTTT. It translates to CASSLGDREFEKLFF. This chain links TRBV5-1 with TRBJ1-4; 9 bases fit TRBD1. V lost 0 bases and J lost 7; bases outside the gene matches: 4. Germline CDR1 reads SGHRS; CDR2 reads YFSETQ. The CDR3 consists of 15 residues.

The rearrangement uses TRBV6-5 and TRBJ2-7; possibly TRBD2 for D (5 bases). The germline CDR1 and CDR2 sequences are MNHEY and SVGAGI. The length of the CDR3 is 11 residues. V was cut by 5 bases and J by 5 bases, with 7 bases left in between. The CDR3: CASSTGNEQYF. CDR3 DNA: TGTGCCAGCAGTACGGGGAACGAGCAGTACTTC.

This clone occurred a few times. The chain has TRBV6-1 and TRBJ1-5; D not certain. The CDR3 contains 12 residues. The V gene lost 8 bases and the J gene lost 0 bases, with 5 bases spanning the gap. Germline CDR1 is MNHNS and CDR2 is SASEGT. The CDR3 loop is CASFSSNQPQHF. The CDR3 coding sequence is TGTGCCAGCTTTAGTAGCAATCAGCCCCAGCATTTT.

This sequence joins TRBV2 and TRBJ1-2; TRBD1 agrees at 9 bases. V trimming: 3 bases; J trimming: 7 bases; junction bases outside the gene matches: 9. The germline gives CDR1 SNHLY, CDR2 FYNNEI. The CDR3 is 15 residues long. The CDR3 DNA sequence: TGTGCCAGCAGTGACCCCACTACAGGGGGCGGTGGCTACACCTTC. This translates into CASSDPTTGGGGYTF.

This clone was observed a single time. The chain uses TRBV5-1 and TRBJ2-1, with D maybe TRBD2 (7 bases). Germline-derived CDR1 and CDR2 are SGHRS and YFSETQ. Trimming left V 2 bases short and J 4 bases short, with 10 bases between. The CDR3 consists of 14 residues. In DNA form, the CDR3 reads TGCGCCAGCAGCTTTGCGGGGGCATACAATGAGCAGTTCTTC. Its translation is CASSFAGAYNEQFF.

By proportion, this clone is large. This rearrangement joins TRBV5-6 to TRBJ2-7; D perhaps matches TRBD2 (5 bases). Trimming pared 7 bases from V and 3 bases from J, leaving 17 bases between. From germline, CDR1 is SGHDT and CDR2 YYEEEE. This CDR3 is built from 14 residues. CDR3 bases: TGTGCCAGCTTTCCCCAGGACGGAGGCTACGAGCAGTACTTC. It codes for CASFPQDGGYEQYF. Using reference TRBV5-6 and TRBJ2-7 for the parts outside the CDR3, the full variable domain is DAGVTQSPTHLIKTRGQQVTLRCSPKSGHDTVSWYQQALGQGPQFIFQYYEEEERQRGNFPDRFSGHQFPNYSSELNVNALLLGDSALYLCASFPQDGGYEQYFGPGTRLTVT.

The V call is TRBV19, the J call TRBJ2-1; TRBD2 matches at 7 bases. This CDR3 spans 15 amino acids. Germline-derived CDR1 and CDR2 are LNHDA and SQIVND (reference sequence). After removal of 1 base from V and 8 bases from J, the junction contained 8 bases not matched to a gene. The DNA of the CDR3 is TGTGCCAGTAGTATAGTAGGTAGCGGGTATGATGAGCAGTTCTTC. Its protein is CASSIVGSGYDEQFF. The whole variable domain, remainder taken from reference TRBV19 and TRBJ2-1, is DGGITQSPKYLFRKEGQNVTLSCEQNLNHDAMYWYRQDPGQGLRLIYYSQIVNDFQKGDIAEGYSVSREKKESFPLTVTSAQKNPTAFYLCASSIVGSGYDEQFFGPGTRLTVL.

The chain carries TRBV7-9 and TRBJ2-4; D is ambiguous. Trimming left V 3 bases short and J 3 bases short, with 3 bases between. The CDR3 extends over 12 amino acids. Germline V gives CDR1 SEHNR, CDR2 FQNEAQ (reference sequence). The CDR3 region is CASSFGKNIQYF. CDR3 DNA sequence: TGTGCCAGCAGCTTCGGCAAAAACATTCAGTACTTC.

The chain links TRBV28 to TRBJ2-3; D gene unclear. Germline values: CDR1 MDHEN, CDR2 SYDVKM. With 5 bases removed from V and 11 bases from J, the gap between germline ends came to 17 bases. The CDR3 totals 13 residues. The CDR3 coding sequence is TGTGCCAGCAGTGGATGGATACGGATAGGGCAGTATTTT. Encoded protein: CASSGWIRIGQYF.

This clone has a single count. The CDR3 region has the DNA TGTGCCAGCAGCTCCCGGGACAGTTCGTACGAGCAGTACTTC. This encodes CASSSRDSSYEQYF. This chain joins TRBV9 and TRBJ2-7; 7 nucleotides align to TRBD1. CDR1 and CDR2 from the germline V gene are SGDLS and YYNGEE. The CDR3 is made up of 14 amino acids. Germline trimming cut 4 bases from V and 4 bases from J; bases unmatched to any gene: 8.

CDR3 in DNA: TGTGCCTGGACCCTTGGAATAGGCGCTACCTACGAGCAGTACTTC. This sequence encodes CAWTLGIGATYEQYF. This chain joins TRBV30 and TRBJ2-7; D is undetermined. Germline lookup yields CDR1 GTSNPN and CDR2 SVGIG (reference sequence). Trimming removed 4 bases from V and 2 bases from J, with 18 bases in between. CDR3 length equals 15 residues.

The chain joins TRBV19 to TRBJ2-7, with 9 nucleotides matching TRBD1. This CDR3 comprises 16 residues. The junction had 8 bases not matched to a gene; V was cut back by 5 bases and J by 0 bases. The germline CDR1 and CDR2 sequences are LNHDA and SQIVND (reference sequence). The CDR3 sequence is CASSRPGTGNSYEQYF. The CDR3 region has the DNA TGTGCCAGTAGTCGCCCCGGGACAGGGAACTCCTACGAGCAGTACTTC.

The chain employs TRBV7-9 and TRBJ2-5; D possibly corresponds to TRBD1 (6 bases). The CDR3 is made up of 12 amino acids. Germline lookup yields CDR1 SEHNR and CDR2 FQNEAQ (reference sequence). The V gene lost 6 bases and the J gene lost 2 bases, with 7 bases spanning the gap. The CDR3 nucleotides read TGTGCCAGCAGAGGGGGACAAGAGACCCAGTACTTC. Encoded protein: CASRGGQETQYF.

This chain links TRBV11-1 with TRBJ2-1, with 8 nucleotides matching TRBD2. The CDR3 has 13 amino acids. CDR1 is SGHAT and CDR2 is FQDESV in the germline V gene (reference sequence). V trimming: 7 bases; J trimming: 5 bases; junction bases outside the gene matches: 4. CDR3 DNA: TGTGCCAGCACACTAGCGGAAAACAATGAGCAGTTCTTC. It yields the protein CASTLAENNEQFF.